This passage covers 13 T cell receptor beta chains from one sample sequenced in a study of blood T cell repertoires in COVID-19. TCRdb keeps only in-frame clones here, not all; method: immunoSEQ multiplex PCR. The profile covers roughly 30,000 clones, with roughly 90% appearing a single time and less than 3.5% taken by the ten largest. The sample comprised peripheral blood. The receptors were sampled from a human donor in a cohort sampled during active COVID-19.

The V and J genes are TRBV7-5 and TRBJ1-2; TRBD1, as called in the table, went unchecked against the DNA. TRBV7-5 is given as a pseudogene. This CDR3 contains 14 residues. CDR3 in amino acids: CARSCYREYVGYTF. CDR3 DNA: TGTGCCAGAAGCTGCTACAGGGAATACGTCGGCTACACCTTC.

The chain is built from TRBV5-8 and TRBJ1-1; D call uncertain. From germline, CDR1 is SGHTS and CDR2 YDEGEE. The CDR3 loop spans 12 amino acids. The germline V and J ends were trimmed by 0 bases and 9 bases, with 9 bases remaining between them. The DNA for the CDR3 is TGTGCCAGCAGCTTGGGTGACTTGCAAGCTTTCTTT. It specifies CASSLGDLQAFF.

The chain is built from TRBV6-5 and TRBJ1-5; D unclear. CDR3 size: 13 residues. Germline loops: CDR1 MNHEY, CDR2 SVGAGI. V lost 0 bases, J lost 6 bases, and 6 bases lay in between. CDR3 in DNA: TGTGCCAGCAGTTACTCTCGGGGTCAGCCCCAGCATTTT. It specifies CASSYSRGQPQHF.

The chain couples TRBV5-1 to TRBJ1-6, with no clear D. V shed 0 bases and J shed 10 bases, with 14 bases lying between them. CDR3 length: 15 residues. The germline CDR1 and CDR2 sequences are SGHRS and YFSETQ. This CDR3 reads CASSLGGIIESPLHF. The CDR3 coding sequence is TGCGCCAGCAGCTTGGGAGGGATAATAGAGTCACCCCTCCACTTT.

The CDR3 nucleotides read TGTGCCAGTAGTATAAGACGGGGAACCTACGAGCAGTACTTC. This translates into CASSIRRGTYEQYF. The rearrangement joins TRBV19 to TRBJ2-7; D perhaps matches TRBD2 (5 bases). The CDR3 consists of 14 residues. The V end was cut by 2 bases, the J end by 2 bases, with 10 bases between. CDR1 is LNHDA, CDR2 SQIVND, per germline (reference sequence).

The rearrangement joins TRBV7-2 to TRBJ2-5; TRBD2 matches 8 bases. From germline, CDR1 is SGHTA and CDR2 FQGNSA. This CDR3 has 16 amino acids. V gave up 3 bases and J gave up 7 bases; unmatched junction bases: 13. The CDR3: CASSFGGGLDEVTQYF. CDR3 in DNA: TGTGCCAGCAGCTTCGGGGGGGGCCTGGATGAGGTGACCCAGTACTTC.

The gene calls are TRBV19 and TRBJ2-4, with D possibly being TRBD1 (6 bases). Trimming cost V 1 base and J 7 bases, with 17 bases left between them. Germline lookup yields CDR1 LNHDA and CDR2 SQIVND (reference sequence). This CDR3 is 16 amino acids long. The CDR3 here is CASSIAAGAAVNIQYF. CDR3 DNA sequence: TGTGCCAGTAGTATAGCGGCAGGGGCAGCCGTGAACATTCAGTACTTC.

J is TRBJ2-3 and V is TRBV7-3; D remains ambiguous. The germline gives CDR1 SGHTA, CDR2 FQGTGA. The CDR3 spans 15 residues. V was shortened by 5 bases and J by 4 bases, with 16 bases between the two germline ends. The CDR3 region is CASSRHPQTADTQYF. As DNA, the CDR3 is TGTGCCAGCAGCCGACACCCGCAAACGGCAGATACGCAGTATTTT.

A few counts support this clone. The genes are TRBV4-1 and TRBJ1-5; D perhaps matches TRBD1 (5 bases). Germline CDR1 is MGHRA and CDR2 is YSYEKL. Trimming took off 1 base at V and 1 base at J, with 8 bases between the two ends. The CDR3 runs to 15 residues. CDR3 nucleotides: TGCGCCAGCAGCCAAGCCAGGGCCAGCAATCAGCCCCAGCATTTT. Translating it yields CASSQARASNQPQHF.

The chain has TRBV29-1 and TRBJ1-1, with TRBD1 as a possible D gene (6 bases). Germline CDR1 reads SQVTM; CDR2 reads ANQGSEA. Trimming shortened V by 6 bases and J by 1 base, and 12 bases separated the two germline ends. This CDR3 has 13 amino acids. CDR3 protein: CSVSWGQNTEAFF. The CDR3 DNA reads TGCAGCGTCTCATGGGGACAGAACACTGAAGCTTTCTTT.

The rearrangement uses TRBV30 and TRBJ1-6, with a possible D match to TRBD1 (5 bases). CDR3 length: 12 amino acids. Per the germline V gene, CDR1 is GTSNPN and CDR2 is SVGIG (reference sequence). V lost 4 bases to trimming and J lost 12 bases, with 13 bases between them. CDR3 sequence reads: CAWTRTSGPLHF. The CDR3 bases are TGTGCCTGGACAAGGACATCTGGACCCCTCCACTTT.

The J gene is TRBJ1-3, the V gene TRBV7-2, with D maybe TRBD1 (5 bases). The CDR3 loop spans 12 amino acids. V lost 9 bases and J lost 4, with 10 bases in between. Germline V CDR1 and CDR2: SGHTA, FQGNSA. In nucleotides, the CDR3 is TGTGCCAGTGGGGGGGTGGGAAACACCATATATTTT. Its translation: CASGGVGNTIYF. Using reference TRBV7-2 and TRBJ1-3 for the parts outside the CDR3, the full variable domain is GAGVSQSPSNKVTEKGKDVELRCDPISGHTALYWYRQSLGQGLEFLIYFQGNSAPDKSGLPSDRFSAERTGGSVSTLTIQRTQQEDSAVYLCASGGVGNTIYFGEGSWLTVV.

V usage is TRBV6-2 or TRBV6-3 and J usage is TRBJ1-1, with a possible D match to TRBD1 (5 bases). Trimming took 6 bases from V and 5 from J, leaving 22 bases between them. The CDR3 consists of 16 residues. Germline assignment: CDR1 MNHEY and CDR2 SVGEGT. For the CDR3, the DNA is TGTGCCAGCAGCCAGCGAACTATCTCAAAGGGGACTGAAGCTTTCTTT. Translated: CASSQRTISKGTEAFF.